The clone carrying this T cell receptor beta chain was recorded once. Its cognate antigen is unknown. These data come from a study of CD8 T cells in ankylosing spondylitis. With 0 bases clipped from V and 5 bases from J, the junction kept 16 bases outside the gene matches. The CDR3 consists of 18 residues. Germline V gene lookup returns CDR1 SGHRS and CDR2 YFSETQ. Notes on the study in general: Reportedly, disease-linked clones are significantly enriched in ankylosing spondylitis patients' matched synovial fluid.

The authors made TCR beta libraries by quantitative 5'-RACE with molecular barcodes. TCRdb re-analysed the 5' RACE reads in MiXCR, keeping a single row per CDR3 protein. The sample records tens of thousands of distinct CDR3 sequences, 27% being singletons. The chain uses TRBV5-1 and TRBJ1-2; 7 nucleotides agree with TRBD1. Sequenced material: blood, either unsorted or a sorted T cell fraction (not recorded which). The receptor was derived from a male donor with ankylosing spondylitis or in good health (not recorded which). Written as DNA, the CDR3 is TGCGCCAGCAGCTTGGTGGTACTGGACAGGTCTCTCTCTTATGGCTACACCTTC. Protein sequence: CASSLVVLDRSLSYGYTF.